Following are 32 T cell receptor beta chains from one sample sequenced in a study of blood T cells in healthy people across ages. The use of a sample-barcoded 5' primer and a J-beta primer mix characterized a second PCR of about 6 to 12 cycles. One entry per CDR3 protein, called by TCRdb with MiXCR from the 5' RACE reads. The sample holds around 580,000 distinct CDR3 sequences, around half seen once. Source material: blood. These receptors were obtained from a man older than 75 in good health.

The chain is built from TRBV29-1 and TRBJ2-1; 12 bases line up with TRBD2. The CDR3 totals 17 residues. V dropped 6 bases and J dropped 4; count of bases not matched to a gene: 13. In germline, CDR1 is SQVTM, CDR2 ANQGSEA. In DNA form, the CDR3 reads TGCAGCGTCGAACACCCTAGCGGGGGGGCAGGTTACAATGAGCAGTTCTTC. Its protein product is CSVEHPSGGAGYNEQFF.

In this sample, this clonotype turned up many times. The chain's CDR3 is CASSYSSGTGADTQYF. The CDR3 bases are TGTGCCAGCAGTTACTCTAGCGGGACGGGCGCAGATACGCAGTATTTT. The chain combines TRBV6-5 with TRBJ2-3; 8 bases match TRBD2. This CDR3 is 16 amino acids long. In germline, CDR1 is MNHEY, CDR2 SVGAGI. V trimming: 0 bases; J trimming: 4 bases; junction bases outside the gene matches: 6.

The table lists this clonotype with a few counts. The rearrangement uses TRBV29-1 and TRBJ2-7, with TRBD1 identical over 9 bases. V was clipped by 6 bases and J by 4 bases; unmatched bases: 7. Looked up from germline, CDR1 is SQVTM and CDR2 is ANQGSEA. The CDR3 has 13 amino acids. Written as DNA, the CDR3 is TGCAGCGTCGTCAGGGGACAGGGATACGAGCAGTACTTC. This sequence encodes CSVVRGQGYEQYF.

This clonotype was detected once. The gene calls are TRBV7-9 and TRBJ1-3; D might be TRBD1 (6 bases). The germline V gene encodes CDR1 SEHNR and CDR2 FQNEAQ (reference sequence). Trimming pared 5 bases from V and 3 bases from J, leaving 11 bases between. The CDR3 length is 14 residues. CDR3 loop: CASSPQGVGNTIYF. For the CDR3, the DNA is TGTGCCAGCAGCCCACAGGGTGTTGGAAACACCATATATTTT.

About this clonotype: It may be a read error: a sequence one base away is much more abundant. The chain joins TRBV6-5 to TRBJ2-2, with 7 bases that match TRBD2. The length of the CDR3 is 14 residues. With V trimmed by 4 bases and J by 4 bases, 3 bases remained unmatched. The germline V gene encodes CDR1 MNHEY and CDR2 SVGAGI. The CDR3 is CASSCGGSTGELFF. CDR3 DNA sequence: TGTGCCAGCAGTTGCGGGGGTTCCACCGGGGAGCTGTTTTTT.

A few counts support this clonotype. The V gene is TRBV5-1, the J gene TRBJ2-3; 12 nucleotides match TRBD1. Germline assignment: CDR1 SGHRS and CDR2 YFSETQ. This CDR3 is 17 amino acids long. V was clipped by 5 bases and J by 4 bases; unmatched bases: 11. CDR3 in amino acids: CASRLHSGTGGADTQYF. The DNA of the CDR3 is TGCGCCAGCAGGCTTCACTCCGGGACAGGGGGCGCAGATACGCAGTATTTT. Full variable domain (remainder filled in from reference TRBV5-1 and TRBJ2-3): KAGVTQTPRYLIKTRGQQVTLSCSPISGHRSVSWYQQTPGQGLQFLFEYFSETQRNKGNFPGRFSGRQFSNSRSEMNVSTLELGDSALYLCASRLHSGTGGADTQYFGPGTRLTVL.

The chain is built from TRBV7-2 and TRBJ2-1, with unresolved D. Trimming shortened V by 5 bases and J by 3 bases, and 14 bases separated the two germline ends. The CDR3 length is 15 residues. Germline V gene lookup returns CDR1 SGHTA and CDR2 FQGNSA. CDR3 sequence (DNA): TGTGCCAGCAGCCCCCATGGAGATGTCTACAATGAGCAGTTCTTC. It yields the protein CASSPHGDVYNEQFF.

This clonotype was observed many times. V usage is TRBV6-6 and J usage is TRBJ1-6, with 8 bases lining up with TRBD1. Trimming cost V 2 bases and J 13 bases; bases outside gene matches: 13. This CDR3 has 16 amino acids. Germline CDR1 is MNHNY and CDR2 is SVGAGI (reference sequence). CDR3 region: CASSYAVGQGGDPLHF. CDR3 coding DNA: TGTGCCAGCAGTTACGCTGTTGGACAGGGAGGAGACCCCCTCCACTTT.

This clonotype has a handful of counts. The chain recombines TRBV15 with TRBJ2-1, with D perhaps assigned TRBD1 or TRBD2 (5 bases each). V gave up 4 bases and J gave up 10 bases, with 14 bases separating them. CDR1 LNHNV and CDR2 YYDKDF come from the germline V gene (reference sequence). The CDR3 covers 13 residues. As DNA, the CDR3 is TGTGCCACCAGCAAAGATCCGTGGGGGGAGCAGTTCTTC. Its translation: CATSKDPWGEQFF.

The gene calls are TRBV7-9 and TRBJ2-5; D unclear. Germline CDR1 reads SEHNR; CDR2 reads FQNEAQ (reference sequence). The V end lost 5 bases, the J end lost 4 bases, and 11 bases lay between the germline ends. The CDR3 has 13 amino acids. The CDR3 DNA reads as TGTGCCAGCAGCGTAGGTGGGATAGAGACCCAGTACTTC. Translation: CASSVGGIETQYF. Using reference TRBV7-9 and TRBJ2-5 for the parts outside the CDR3, the full variable domain is DTGVSQNPRHKITKRGQNVTFRCDPISEHNRLYWYRQTLGQGPEFLTYFQNEAQLEKSRLLSDRFSAERPKGSFSTLEIQRTEQGDSAMYLCASSVGGIETQYFGPGTRLLVL.

The chain couples TRBV20-1 to TRBJ2-1; D possibly corresponds to TRBD2 (5 bases). TRBJ2-7 matches the DNA end more closely, so the J call is doubtful. The CDR3 runs 14 residues. Germline CDR1 DFQATT, CDR2 SNEGSKA (reference sequence). CDR3 bases: TGCAGTGCTAGGAGGGAGAGCTCCTACAATGAGCAGTACTTC. This codes for CSARRESSYNEQYF.

The chain is built from TRBV27 and TRBJ2-7, with a tentative D call TRBD1 (6 bases). The V gene's germline CDR1 is MNHEY and CDR2 SMNVEV (reference sequence). Trimming shortened V by 10 bases and J by 0 bases, and 10 bases separated the two germline ends. This CDR3 is 12 amino acids long. The CDR3 DNA sequence: TGTGCCACCAGGACAGTCTCCTACGAGCAGTACTTC. This translates into CATRTVSYEQYF.

This clonotype was picked up a small number of times. The chain carries TRBV10-3 and TRBJ1-2; 7 positions agree with TRBD1. Looked up from germline, CDR1 is ENHRY and CDR2 is SYGVKD. This CDR3 has 14 amino acids. The V and J ends lost 11 bases and 1 base, in that order; junction bases with no gene match: 10. The CDR3 protein is CAVQAAGGNYGYTF. DNA for the CDR3: TGTGCCGTTCAGGCCGCAGGGGGTAACTATGGCTACACCTTC.

CDR3 residues: CASSDRQGNNQPQHF. The CDR3 DNA is TGTGCCAGCAGCGACCGACAGGGCAACAATCAGCCCCAGCATTTT. This sequence joins TRBV6-2 or TRBV6-3 and TRBJ1-5; 7 bases match TRBD1. V trimming: 6 bases; J trimming: 3 bases; junction bases outside the gene matches: 8. CDR1 is MNHEY, CDR2 SVGEGT, per germline. CDR3 size: 15 residues.

The chain joins TRBV11-2 to TRBJ2-1, with D unclear. The germline gives CDR1 SGHAT, CDR2 FQNNGV. The CDR3 runs 14 residues. V lost 0 bases, J lost 9 bases, and 12 bases lay in between. The CDR3 DNA reads TGTGCCAGCAGCTTAGATCATGGGCGCGGTGAGCAGTTCTTC. Protein product: CASSLDHGRGEQFF.

The gene calls are TRBV9 and TRBJ2-7; 7 bases fit TRBD1. The V gene's germline CDR1 is SGDLS and CDR2 YYNGEE. Trimming removed 4 bases from V and 8 bases from J; junction bases left unmatched: 9. The CDR3 is 13 amino acids. CDR3 in amino acids: CASSPEGGRKQYF. The CDR3, as DNA: TGTGCCAGCAGCCCGGAAGGGGGCAGGAAGCAGTACTTC.

The gene calls are TRBV12-3 or TRBV12-4 and TRBJ1-2, with 7 bases fitting TRBD1. V lost 6 bases and J lost 7; bases outside the gene matches: 11. The CDR3 runs to 14 residues. The CDR3 loop reads CASRLRQGGTGYTF. Written as DNA, the CDR3 is TGTGCCAGCAGGTTGAGGCAGGGGGGCACTGGCTACACCTTC.

This clonotype was detected many times. This chain connects TRBV6-5 to TRBJ2-5; 7 nucleotides line up with TRBD2. The CDR3 runs to 15 residues. The V gene's germline CDR1 is MNHEY and CDR2 SVGAGI. V lost 5 bases to trimming and J lost 3 bases; unmatched junction nucleotides: 9. CDR3 bases: TGTGCCAGCAGTCAGGAGGCTAGCGGAAAAGAGACCCAGTACTTC. This gives the protein CASSQEASGKETQYF.

V gene TRBV20-1 combines with J gene TRBJ2-3; D is unclear. The CDR3 runs to 13 residues. Germline CDR1 is DFQATT and CDR2 is SNEGSKA (reference sequence). Trimming took off 3 bases at V and 6 bases at J, with 13 bases between the two ends. The CDR3 here is CSARGILGDTQYF. CDR3 bases: TGCAGTGCTAGGGGTATTTTGGGTGATACGCAGTATTTT.

The rearrangement uses TRBV28 and TRBJ2-1; D is perhaps TRBD2 (6 bases). This CDR3 region has 15 residues. Germline loops: CDR1 MDHEN, CDR2 SYDVKM. V was trimmed by 5 bases and J by 2 bases, leaving 13 bases between them. The CDR3 region is CASSQQAGPYNEQFF. CDR3 nucleotide sequence: TGTGCCAGCAGTCAACAAGCGGGCCCCTACAATGAGCAGTTCTTC.

This chain uses TRBV27 with TRBJ2-7, with D unresolved. Looked up from germline, CDR1 is MNHEY and CDR2 is SMNVEV (reference sequence). This CDR3 spans 15 amino acids. The V end was cut by 6 bases, the J end by 4 bases, with 19 bases between. The CDR3 loop reads CASSKNSLGTYEQYF. DNA of the CDR3: TGTGCCAGCAGCAAGAATAGCCTAGGAACGTACGAGCAGTACTTC.

The CDR3 is CATRRTSGVNLDKETQYF. CDR3 DNA: TGTGCCACCAGAAGGACTAGCGGGGTGAACCTTGACAAAGAGACCCAGTACTTC. The chain employs TRBV15 and TRBJ2-4; 12 bases match TRBD2. The J call may be in error: the DNA end matches TRBJ2-5 better. The CDR3 contains 18 residues. Germline CDR1 is LNHNV and CDR2 is YYDKDF (reference sequence).

In its sample, this clonotype was seen a few times. This rearrangement joins TRBV20-1 to TRBJ2-3; D is unclear. The germline V and J ends were trimmed by 1 base and 1 base, with 6 bases remaining between them. The CDR3 totals 13 residues. Germline loops: CDR1 DFQATT, CDR2 SNEGSKA (reference sequence). The CDR3 protein is CSARVFGTDTQYF. The DNA of the CDR3 is TGCAGTGCTAGAGTTTTTGGCACAGATACGCAGTATTTT.

The rearrangement uses TRBV12-3 or TRBV12-4 and TRBJ1-5; 8 bases are a match to TRBD1. Trimming removed 6 bases from V and 3 bases from J; junction bases left unmatched: 7. The CDR3 is made up of 15 amino acids. CDR3 sequence: CASSRRQGLNQPQHF. The CDR3 DNA reads TGTGCCAGCAGCCGAAGACAGGGGCTCAATCAGCCCCAGCATTTT.

V usage is TRBV27 and J usage is TRBJ2-1; D is uncertain. The ends were cut back, 3 bases at V and 6 bases at J, with 9 bases in the middle. The CDR3 sequence is 13 residues long. Germline V gene data show CDR1 as MNHEY and CDR2 as SMNVEV (reference sequence). CDR3 region: CASSFSHPNEQFF. CDR3 sequence (DNA): TGTGCCAGCAGTTTTTCCCACCCCAATGAGCAGTTCTTC.

The CDR3 DNA reads TGTGCCAGCTCCCACGGGGGGCTCGGCCCAATCACAGATACGCAGTATTTT. It is translated as CASSHGGLGPITDTQYF. The chain employs TRBV18 and TRBJ2-3; possible D gene TRBD2, 7 bases. This CDR3 contains 17 residues. V lost 6 bases to trimming and J lost 2 bases, with 21 bases between them. Germline CDR1 is KGHSH and CDR2 is LQKENI.

There are many counts of this clonotype. The rearrangement links TRBV7-6 to TRBJ1-1; D possibly corresponds to TRBD1 (5 bases). Germline values: CDR1 SGHVS, CDR2 FNYEAQ. V was trimmed by 5 bases and J by 4 bases, leaving 11 bases between them. The CDR3 covers 13 residues. The CDR3: CASSVLRGTEAFF. The CDR3, as DNA: TGTGCCAGCAGCGTGCTGAGGGGCACTGAAGCTTTCTTT. The complete variable domain, with remaining parts taken from reference TRBV7-6 and TRBJ1-1, reads GAGVSQSPRYKVTKRGQDVALRCDPISGHVSLYWYRQALGQGPEFLTYFNYEAQQDKSGLPNDRFSAERPEGSISTLTIQRTEQRDSAMYRCASSVLRGTEAFFGQGTRLTVV.

The chain combines TRBV20-1 with TRBJ1-1, with D uncertain. CDR1 is DFQATT and CDR2 is SNEGSKA in the germline V gene (reference sequence). The CDR3 runs 14 residues. The V gene lost 0 bases and the J gene lost 3 bases, with 11 bases spanning the gap. The CDR3 region is CSARDHEGDTEAFF. CDR3 in DNA: TGCAGTGCTAGAGATCACGAGGGAGACACTGAAGCTTTCTTT.

This chain connects TRBV4-3 to TRBJ1-1; D is uncertain. Between the trimmed V and J ends, which lost 0 bases and 0 bases, there was a span of 8 bases. Germline CDR1 is LGHNA and CDR2 is YSLEER. The CDR3 loop spans 15 amino acids. In DNA form, the CDR3 reads TGCGCCAGCAGCCAAGATCCCAGGATGAACACTGAAGCTTTCTTT. Residues: CASSQDPRMNTEAFF.

The rearrangement links TRBV7-9 to TRBJ2-3; 7 bases are a match to TRBD2. The trim removed 3 bases at V and 3 bases at J, leaving 6 bases unmatched. Per the germline V gene, CDR1 is SEHNR and CDR2 is FQNEAQ (reference sequence). The CDR3 spans 15 residues. Here the CDR3 DNA reads TGTGCCAGCAGCTTCCGGGCGGGGGAGACAGATACGCAGTATTTT. It is translated as CASSFRAGETDTQYF.

CDR3 in DNA: TGCAGTGCTAGAACCGCTGTACCGGGACAGGCCTACGAGCAGTACTTC. It specifies CSARTAVPGQAYEQYF. The V and J genes are TRBV20-1 and TRBJ2-7, with TRBD1 matching over 8 bases. V dropped 2 bases and J dropped 2; count of bases not matched to a gene: 11. The CDR3 spans 16 residues. Germline loops: CDR1 DFQATT, CDR2 SNEGSKA (reference sequence).

This clonotype was seen a handful of times. The J gene is TRBJ2-1, the V gene TRBV5-1; a possible D gene is TRBD1 (5 bases). Trimming took off 0 bases at V and 8 bases at J, with 6 bases between the two ends. The CDR3 sequence is 12 residues long. The germline CDR1 and CDR2 sequences are SGHRS and YFSETQ. This CDR3 reads CASSLDRHEQFF. DNA of the CDR3: TGCGCCAGCAGCTTGGACAGGCATGAGCAGTTCTTC.